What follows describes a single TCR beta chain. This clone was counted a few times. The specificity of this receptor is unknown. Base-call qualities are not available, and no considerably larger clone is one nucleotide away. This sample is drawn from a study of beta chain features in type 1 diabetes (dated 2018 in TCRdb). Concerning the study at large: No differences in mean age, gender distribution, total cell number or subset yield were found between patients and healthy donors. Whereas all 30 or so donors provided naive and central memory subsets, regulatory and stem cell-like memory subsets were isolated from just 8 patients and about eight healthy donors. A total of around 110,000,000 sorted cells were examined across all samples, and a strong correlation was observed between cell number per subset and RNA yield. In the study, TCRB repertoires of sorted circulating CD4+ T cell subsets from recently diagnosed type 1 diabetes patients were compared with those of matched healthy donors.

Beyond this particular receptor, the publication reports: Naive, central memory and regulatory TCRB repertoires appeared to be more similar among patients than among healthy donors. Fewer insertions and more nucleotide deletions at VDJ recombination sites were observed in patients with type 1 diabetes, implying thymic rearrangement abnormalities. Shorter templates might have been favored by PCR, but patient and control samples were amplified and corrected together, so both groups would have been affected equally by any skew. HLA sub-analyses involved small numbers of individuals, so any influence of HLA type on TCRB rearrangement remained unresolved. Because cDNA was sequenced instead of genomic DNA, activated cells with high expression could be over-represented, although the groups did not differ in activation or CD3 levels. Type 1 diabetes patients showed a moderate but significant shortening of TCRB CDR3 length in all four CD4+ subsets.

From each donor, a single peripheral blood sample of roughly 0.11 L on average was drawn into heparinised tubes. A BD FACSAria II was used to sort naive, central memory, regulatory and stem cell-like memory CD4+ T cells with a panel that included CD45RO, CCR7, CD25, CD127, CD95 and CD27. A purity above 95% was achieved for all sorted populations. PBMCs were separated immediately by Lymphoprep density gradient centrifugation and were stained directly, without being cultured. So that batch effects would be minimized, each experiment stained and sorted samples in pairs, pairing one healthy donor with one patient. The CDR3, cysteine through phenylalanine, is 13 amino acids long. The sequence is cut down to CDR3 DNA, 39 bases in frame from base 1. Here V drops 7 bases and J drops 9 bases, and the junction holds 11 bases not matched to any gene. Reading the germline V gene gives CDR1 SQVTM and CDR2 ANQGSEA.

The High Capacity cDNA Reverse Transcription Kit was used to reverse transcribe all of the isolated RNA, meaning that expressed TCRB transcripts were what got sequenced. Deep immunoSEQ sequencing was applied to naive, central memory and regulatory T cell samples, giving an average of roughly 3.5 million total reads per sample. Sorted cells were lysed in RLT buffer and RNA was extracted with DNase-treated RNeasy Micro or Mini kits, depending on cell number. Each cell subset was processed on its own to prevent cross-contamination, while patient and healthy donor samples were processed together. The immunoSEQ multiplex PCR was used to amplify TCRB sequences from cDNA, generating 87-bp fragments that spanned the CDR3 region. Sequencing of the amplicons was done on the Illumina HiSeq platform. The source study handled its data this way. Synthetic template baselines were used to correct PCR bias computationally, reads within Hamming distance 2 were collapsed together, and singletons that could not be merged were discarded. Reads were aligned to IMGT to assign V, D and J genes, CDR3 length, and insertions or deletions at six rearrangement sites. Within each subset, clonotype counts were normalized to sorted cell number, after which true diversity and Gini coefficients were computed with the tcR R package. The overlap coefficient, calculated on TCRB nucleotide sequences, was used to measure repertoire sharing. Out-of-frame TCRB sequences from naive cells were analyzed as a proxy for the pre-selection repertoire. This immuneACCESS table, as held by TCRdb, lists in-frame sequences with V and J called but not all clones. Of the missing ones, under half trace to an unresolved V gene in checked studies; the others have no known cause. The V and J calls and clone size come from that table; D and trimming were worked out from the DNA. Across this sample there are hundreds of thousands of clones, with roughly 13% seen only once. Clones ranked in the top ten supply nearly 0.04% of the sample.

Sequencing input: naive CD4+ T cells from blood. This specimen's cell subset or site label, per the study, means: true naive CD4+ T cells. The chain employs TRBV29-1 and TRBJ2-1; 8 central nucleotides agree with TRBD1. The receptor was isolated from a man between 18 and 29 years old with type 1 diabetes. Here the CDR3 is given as CSADGAGGGEQFF. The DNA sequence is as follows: TGCAGCGCCGACGGGGCAGGGGGCGGTGAGCAGTTCTTC.